This T cell receptor (beta chain) was recorded in a study of CD8+CD57+ T cells in acquired aplastic anemia. The TCR beta profiling, which covered VDJ combination and CDR3 sequence, was carried out using genomic DNA as the template. TCRdb re-called the reads through MiXCR, storing one row per CDR3 protein. Among about 170,000 distinct CDR3 sequences listed, roughly 48% were seen once. Germline CDR1 SGHAT, CDR2 FQNNGV. The CDR3 is 13 amino acids. V was clipped by 2 bases and J by 6 bases, with 8 bases between them. CD8+CD57+ cell expansion had been shown by flow cytometry in patients chosen for sequencing.

The TCR comes from a human donor with aplastic anemia. This sequence joins TRBV11-2 and TRBJ2-1; D remains ambiguous. Sequencing was done on a sample of sorted CD4+, CD8+, or CD8+CD57+ T cells (not recorded which) from PBMCs. CDR3 in amino acids: CASSLSTFNEQFF. Here the CDR3 DNA reads TGTGCCAGCAGCTTATCCACCTTCAATGAGCAGTTCTTC.